This T cell receptor beta chain was recovered during a study of T cell repertoires in cytomegalovirus infection. The overall study: Matching HLA type and CMV infection were both indicated by public TCR beta signatures.

TCRdb re-derived calls from the reads in MiXCR, one entry per CDR3 protein. The sample consists of 250,000 to 300,000 distinct CDR3 sequences, about 26% of them appearing once. The CDR3 sequence is 16 residues long. The trim removed 4 bases at V and 7 bases at J, leaving 13 bases unmatched. The germline V gene encodes CDR1 SGHKS and CDR2 YYEKEE (reference sequence). This clonotype was sampled from a human donor in good health (CMV status not recorded). Some clones in this sample may be carry-over from other donors' samples. Source material: PBMCs. This sequence joins TRBV5-5 and TRBJ1-1; TRBD1 aligns across 10 bases. The CDR3, as DNA: TGTGCCAGCAGCCTAACCGGGACAGGGGCTTGGGATGAAGCTTTCTTT. It encodes CASSLTGTGAWDEAFF.